The T cell receptor (beta chain) described here comes from a study of OX40 agonist ivuxolimab in advanced cancers. Libraries were prepared by immunoSEQ multiplex PCR; TCRdb keeps only in-frame clonotypes and omits some of them. The sample includes some 100,000 clones, about nine tenths of them seen just once. The V and J ends lost 8 bases and 5 bases respectively, with 16 bases between them. CDR1 and CDR2 (germline): MNHNS, SASEGT. This CDR3 is 13 amino acids long. The rearrangement uses TRBV6-1 and TRBJ2-7, with D perhaps TRBD1 (6 bases). The specimen was CD4+ or CD8+ T cells sorted from blood, collected in a trial of the OX40 agonist ivuxolimab. The TCR originated in an adult with an advanced solid tumor such as melanoma, head and neck, liver or kidney cancer. The CDR3 reads CASANRARDEQYF. The CDR3 DNA sequence: TGTGCCAGCGCGAACAGGGCTAGGGACGAGCAGTACTTC.